These T cell receptor beta chains were read from a single sample in a study of response to subunit inactivated influenza vaccine. TCRdb ran MiXCR on the RT-PCR reads and lists one entry per CDR3 protein. The table has 530,000 or so distinct CDR3 sequences, 12% to 15% seen once. Sequenced material: PBMCs from blood, taken about 11 days after vaccination. All receptors derive from a man aged 50 to 60 who received an inactivated influenza vaccine. The CDR3 runs from the conserved cysteine through the conserved F or W. Fields, in order: CDR3 protein, CDR3 DNA, V gene, J gene, clone size, D gene. The D gene is left open where the match is weak. Size is omitted from some rows. Given values are once, few, many or a class for expanded clones.

cdr3_aa: CASSLGHQNYGYTF
cdr3_nt: TGTGCCAGCAGCTTGGGACATCAGAACTATGGCTACACCTTC
v_call: TRBV5-6
j_call: TRBJ1-2
clone_size: -
d_call: -

cdr3_aa: CAMGGQGDNEQFF
cdr3_nt: TGTGCCATGGGGGGACAGGGGGACAATGAGCAGTTCTTC
v_call: TRBV11-3
j_call: TRBJ2-1
clone_size: few
d_call: TRBD1

cdr3_aa: CASSPVAGANTGELFF
cdr3_nt: TGCGCCAGCAGCCCTGTAGCGGGGGCGAACACCGGGGAGCTGTTTTTT
v_call: TRBV5-1
j_call: TRBJ2-2
clone_size: few
d_call: TRBD2

cdr3_aa: CASSWGAGNQPQHF
cdr3_nt: TGTGCCAGCAGCTGGGGGGCCGGCAATCAGCCCCAGCATTTT
v_call: TRBV5-6
j_call: TRBJ1-5
clone_size: -
d_call: -

cdr3_aa: CASARKPRDTYEQYF
cdr3_nt: TGTGCCAGCGCCCGAAAACCGCGGGACACCTACGAGCAGTACTTC
v_call: TRBV5-5
j_call: TRBJ2-7
clone_size: -
d_call: -

cdr3_aa: CASSIATDTQYF
cdr3_nt: TGTGCCAGCAGCATCGCCACAGATACGCAGTATTTT
v_call: TRBV7-2
j_call: TRBJ2-3
clone_size: many
d_call: -

cdr3_aa: CASSARMNSPLHF
cdr3_nt: TGTGCCAGCAGCGCTCGAATGAATTCACCCCTCCACTTT
v_call: TRBV7-2
j_call: TRBJ1-6
clone_size: -
d_call: -

cdr3_aa: CASSFGGRSGNTIYF
cdr3_nt: TGTGCCAGCAGTTTCGGGGGGCGGTCTGGAAACACCATATATTTT
v_call: TRBV28
j_call: TRBJ1-3
clone_size: few
d_call: -

cdr3_aa: CASSLGDRNNEQFF
cdr3_nt: TGTGCCAGCAGCTTAGGGGACAGGAACAATGAGCAGTTCTTC
v_call: TRBV11-3
j_call: TRBJ2-1
clone_size: -
d_call: TRBD1

cdr3_aa: CASSSTPGDSSSYEQYF
cdr3_nt: TGTGCCAGCAGCTCGACCCCGGGGGATTCTAGCTCCTACGAGCAGTACTTC
v_call: TRBV5-5
j_call: TRBJ2-7
clone_size: few
d_call: -

cdr3_aa: CASSQGQGATQYF
cdr3_nt: TGCGCCAGCAGCCAGGGACAGGGGGCTACGCAGTATTTT
v_call: TRBV4-3
j_call: TRBJ2-3
clone_size: -
d_call: TRBD1

cdr3_aa: CASSRGFAAETQYF
cdr3_nt: TGTGCCAGCAGCCGGGGCTTTGCCGCAGAGACCCAGTACTTC
v_call: TRBV14
j_call: TRBJ2-5
clone_size: -
d_call: -

cdr3_aa: CSVAGLRNTGELFF
cdr3_nt: TGCAGCGTTGCAGGATTACGGAACACCGGGGAGCTGTTTTTT
v_call: TRBV29-1
j_call: TRBJ2-2
clone_size: -
d_call: -

cdr3_aa: CASSQDSGTDTQYF
cdr3_nt: TGTGCCAGCAGCCAAGATTCGGGGACAGATACGCAGTATTTT
v_call: TRBV4-2
j_call: TRBJ2-3
clone_size: -
d_call: -

cdr3_aa: CASSQGPLAGVTSSYEQYF
cdr3_nt: TGTGCCAGCAGCCAGGGACCCCTAGCGGGAGTTACGAGTTCCTACGAGCAGTACTTC
v_call: TRBV4-2
j_call: TRBJ2-7
clone_size: few
d_call: TRBD2

cdr3_aa: CATSSFVNEQFF
cdr3_nt: TGTGCCACCAGCAGTTTTGTCAATGAGCAGTTCTTC
v_call: TRBV15
j_call: TRBJ2-1
clone_size: few
d_call: -

cdr3_aa: CASSPRQGPLGTDTQYF
cdr3_nt: TGTGCCAGCAGCCCCCGACAGGGGCCTCTTGGAACAGATACGCAGTATTTT
v_call: TRBV11-2
j_call: TRBJ2-3
clone_size: few
d_call: TRBD1

cdr3_aa: CARSPDTQYF
cdr3_nt: TGTGCCAGATCACCAGATACGCAGTATTTT
v_call: TRBV18
j_call: TRBJ2-3
clone_size: once
d_call: -

cdr3_aa: CASNAQEVGNQPQHF
cdr3_nt: TGTGCCAGCAACGCCCAGGAGGTGGGCAATCAGCCCCAGCATTTT
v_call: TRBV6-1
j_call: TRBJ1-5
clone_size: -
d_call: -

cdr3_aa: CASSLPPRLAGRHKTQYF
cdr3_nt: TGTGCCAGCAGCTTACCTCCCCGACTAGCGGGCCGTCATAAGACCCAGTACTTC
v_call: TRBV7-8
j_call: TRBJ2-5
clone_size: many
d_call: TRBD2

cdr3_aa: CASSLSQTGGGGYTF
cdr3_nt: TGTGCCAGCAGCCTCTCCCAGACAGGGGGCGGTGGCTACACCTTC
v_call: TRBV12-3/TRBV12-4
j_call: TRBJ1-2
clone_size: -
d_call: TRBD1

cdr3_aa: CSVEPASGASRYF
cdr3_nt: TGCAGCGTTGAGCCCGCTAGCGGAGCATCCCGGTACTTC
v_call: TRBV29-1
j_call: TRBJ2-5
clone_size: few
d_call: TRBD2

cdr3_aa: CASSLGRGNSYEQYF
cdr3_nt: TGTGCCAGCAGCTTAGGCAGGGGGAACTCCTACGAGCAGTACTTC
v_call: TRBV7-2
j_call: TRBJ2-7
clone_size: -
d_call: TRBD1

cdr3_aa: CASSPQGRRSYNEQFF
cdr3_nt: TGTGCCAGCAGCCCCCAAGGTAGACGCTCCTACAATGAGCAGTTCTTC
v_call: TRBV7-9
j_call: TRBJ2-1
clone_size: few
d_call: -

cdr3_aa: CASSVGYPSNQPQHF
cdr3_nt: TGCGCCAGCAGCGTCGGTTACCCTAGCAATCAGCCCCAGCATTTT
v_call: TRBV5-1
j_call: TRBJ1-5
clone_size: -
d_call: -

cdr3_aa: CASSQSPGALSSNIQYF
cdr3_nt: TGTGCCAGCAGCCAATCCCCGGGAGCCCTATCATCAAACATTCAGTACTTC
v_call: TRBV4-2
j_call: TRBJ2-4
clone_size: few
d_call: -

cdr3_aa: CASRRSSYNEQFF
cdr3_nt: TGTGCCAGCAGACGGAGCTCCTACAATGAGCAGTTCTTC
v_call: TRBV28
j_call: TRBJ2-1
clone_size: many
d_call: -

cdr3_aa: CSVVLRNTEAFF
cdr3_nt: TGCAGCGTTGTACTGAGGAACACTGAAGCTTTCTTT
v_call: TRBV29-1
j_call: TRBJ1-1
clone_size: -
d_call: -

cdr3_aa: CASSQDRISTDTQYF
cdr3_nt: TGTGCCAGCAGCCAAGATCGGATTTCCACAGATACGCAGTATTTT
v_call: TRBV3-1
j_call: TRBJ2-3
clone_size: few
d_call: -

cdr3_aa: CASSEEVGQFF
cdr3_nt: TGTGCCAGCAGTGAAGAGGTGGGGCAGTTCTTC
v_call: TRBV2
j_call: TRBJ2-1
clone_size: -
d_call: -

cdr3_aa: CASKEGNQPQHF
cdr3_nt: TGTGCCAGCAAGGAGGGCAATCAGCCCCAGCATTTT
v_call: TRBV12-3/TRBV12-4
j_call: TRBJ1-5
clone_size: few
d_call: -

cdr3_aa: CAISGLPPNEQFF
cdr3_nt: TGTGCCATCAGTGGGCTACCCCCCAATGAGCAGTTCTTC
v_call: TRBV10-3
j_call: TRBJ2-1
clone_size: -
d_call: -

cdr3_aa: CASSGQGDTQYF
cdr3_nt: TGTGCCAGCAGTGGTCAGGGGGATACGCAGTATTTT
v_call: TRBV2
j_call: TRBJ2-3
clone_size: -
d_call: -

cdr3_aa: CSARLPSGGSTDTQYF
cdr3_nt: TGCAGTGCTAGGCTTCCTAGCGGGGGATCCACAGATACGCAGTATTTT
v_call: TRBV20-1
j_call: TRBJ2-3
clone_size: -
d_call: TRBD2

cdr3_aa: CASSPLGPQPQHF
cdr3_nt: TGCGCCAGCAGCCCCCTGGGTCCCCAGCCCCAGCATTTT
v_call: TRBV5-1
j_call: TRBJ1-5
clone_size: few
d_call: -

cdr3_aa: CASSLGVGGDVGEQYF
cdr3_nt: TGCGCCAGCAGCTTGGGAGTCGGGGGCGACGTTGGCGAGCAGTACTTC
v_call: TRBV5-1
j_call: TRBJ2-7
clone_size: -
d_call: -

cdr3_aa: CASSDRTGTGETQYF
cdr3_nt: TGTGCCAGCAGCGATCGGACAGGGACGGGGGAGACCCAGTACTTC
v_call: TRBV7-9
j_call: TRBJ2-5
clone_size: -
d_call: TRBD1

cdr3_aa: CASSRQDQETQYF
cdr3_nt: TGTGCCAGCTCACGACAGGACCAAGAGACCCAGTACTTC
v_call: TRBV18
j_call: TRBJ2-5
clone_size: -
d_call: -

cdr3_aa: CSAGSGSYNEQFF
cdr3_nt: TGCAGTGCGGGTAGCGGGAGTTACAATGAGCAGTTCTTC
v_call: TRBV20-1
j_call: TRBJ2-1
clone_size: few
d_call: TRBD2

cdr3_aa: CAWSRGGVNEQFF
cdr3_nt: TGTGCCTGGAGCCGCGGAGGCGTCAATGAGCAGTTCTTC
v_call: TRBV30
j_call: TRBJ2-1
clone_size: few
d_call: -

cdr3_aa: CASSLRDRIYEQYF
cdr3_nt: TGTGCCAGCAGCTTACGGGACAGAATCTACGAGCAGTACTTC
v_call: TRBV7-2
j_call: TRBJ2-7
clone_size: -
d_call: TRBD1

cdr3_aa: CASRQGLGTGSEKLFF
cdr3_nt: TGTGCCAGCAGACAGGGACTCGGGACAGGGAGTGAAAAACTGTTTTTT
v_call: TRBV12-3/TRBV12-4
j_call: TRBJ1-4
clone_size: -
d_call: TRBD1

cdr3_aa: CSARAGAGANVLTF
cdr3_nt: TGCAGTGCTAGAGCCGGGGCTGGGGCCAACGTCCTGACTTTC
v_call: TRBV20-1
j_call: TRBJ2-6
clone_size: -
d_call: -

cdr3_aa: CASSLGVSGSYEQYF
cdr3_nt: TGTGCCAGCAGCCTTGGGGTTAGCGGGAGTTACGAGCAGTACTTC
v_call: TRBV6-1
j_call: TRBJ2-7
clone_size: -
d_call: TRBD2

cdr3_aa: CSASTGYSYGYTF
cdr3_nt: TGCAGTGCTAGTACAGGGTACAGCTATGGCTACACCTTC
v_call: TRBV20-1
j_call: TRBJ1-2
clone_size: -
d_call: -

cdr3_aa: CATSRGQGYQPQHF
cdr3_nt: TGTGCCACCAGCAGGGGACAGGGTTATCAGCCCCAGCATTTT
v_call: TRBV15
j_call: TRBJ1-5
clone_size: many
d_call: TRBD1

cdr3_aa: CASSTSVVGQGLVTQYF
cdr3_nt: TGTGCCAGCAGCACGTCTGTGGTTGGGCAGGGCTTGGTTACGCAGTATTTT
v_call: TRBV7-9
j_call: TRBJ2-3
clone_size: -
d_call: -

cdr3_aa: CASSKPMGVVEKLFF
cdr3_nt: TGCGCCAGCAGCAAACCGATGGGGGTAGTGGAAAAACTGTTTTTT
v_call: TRBV4-1
j_call: TRBJ1-4
clone_size: few
d_call: -

cdr3_aa: CASSQGSGGLTEAFF
cdr3_nt: TGCGCCAGCAGCCAAGGGTCGGGGGGTCTCACTGAAGCTTTCTTT
v_call: TRBV4-1
j_call: TRBJ1-1
clone_size: -
d_call: -

cdr3_aa: CASSRGGDNEQFF
cdr3_nt: TGCGCCAGCAGCCGAGGGGGGGACAATGAGCAGTTCTTC
v_call: TRBV5-1
j_call: TRBJ2-1
clone_size: few
d_call: -

cdr3_aa: CSGSSGRYNEQFF
cdr3_nt: TGCAGCGGGTCTAGCGGACGTTACAATGAGCAGTTCTTC
v_call: TRBV29-1
j_call: TRBJ2-1
clone_size: many
d_call: TRBD2